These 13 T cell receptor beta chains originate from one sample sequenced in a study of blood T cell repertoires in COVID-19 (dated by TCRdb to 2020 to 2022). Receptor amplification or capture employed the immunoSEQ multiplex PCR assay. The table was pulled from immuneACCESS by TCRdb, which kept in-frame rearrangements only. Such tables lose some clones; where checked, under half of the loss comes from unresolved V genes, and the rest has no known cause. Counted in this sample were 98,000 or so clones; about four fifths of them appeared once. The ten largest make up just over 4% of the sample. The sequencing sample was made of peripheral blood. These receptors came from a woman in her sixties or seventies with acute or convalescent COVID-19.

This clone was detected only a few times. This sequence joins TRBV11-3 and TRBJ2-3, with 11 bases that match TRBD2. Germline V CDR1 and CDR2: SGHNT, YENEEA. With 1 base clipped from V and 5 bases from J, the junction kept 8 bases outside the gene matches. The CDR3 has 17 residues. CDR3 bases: TGTGCCAGCAGCTTAGGATTGGTAGCGGGGGGGCAAGATACGCAGTATTTT. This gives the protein CASSLGLVAGGQDTQYF.

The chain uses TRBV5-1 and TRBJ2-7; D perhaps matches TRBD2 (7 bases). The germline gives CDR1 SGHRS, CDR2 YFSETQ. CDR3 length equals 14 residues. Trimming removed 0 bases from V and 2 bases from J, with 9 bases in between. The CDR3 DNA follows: TGCGCCAGCAGCTTGGGGGGGGGCCCCTACGAGCAGTACTTC. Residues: CASSLGGGPYEQYF.

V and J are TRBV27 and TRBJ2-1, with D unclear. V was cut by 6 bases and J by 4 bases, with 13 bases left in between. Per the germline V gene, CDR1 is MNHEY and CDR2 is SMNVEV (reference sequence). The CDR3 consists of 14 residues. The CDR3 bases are TGTGCCAGCAGACAAAGGTCGGGTTACAATGAGCAGTTCTTC. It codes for CASRQRSGYNEQFF.

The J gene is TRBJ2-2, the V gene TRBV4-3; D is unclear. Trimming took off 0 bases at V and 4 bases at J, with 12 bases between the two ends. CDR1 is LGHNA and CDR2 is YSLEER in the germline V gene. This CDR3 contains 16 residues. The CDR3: CASSQEPTPGTGELFF. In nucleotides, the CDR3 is TGCGCCAGCAGCCAAGAACCAACTCCCGGCACCGGGGAGCTGTTTTTT.

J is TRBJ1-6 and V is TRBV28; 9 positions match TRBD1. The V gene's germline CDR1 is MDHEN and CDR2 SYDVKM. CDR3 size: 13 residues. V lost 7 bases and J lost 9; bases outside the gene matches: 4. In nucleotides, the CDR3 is TGTGCCAGCACCGGGACAGGGATTTCACCCCTCCACTTT. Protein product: CASTGTGISPLHF.

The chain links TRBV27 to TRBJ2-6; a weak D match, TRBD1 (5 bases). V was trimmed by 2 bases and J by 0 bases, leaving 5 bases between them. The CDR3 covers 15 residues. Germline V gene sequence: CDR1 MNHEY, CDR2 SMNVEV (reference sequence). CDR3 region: CASSLQGSGANVLTF. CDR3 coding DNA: TGTGCCAGCAGTTTACAGGGCTCTGGGGCCAACGTCCTGACTTTC. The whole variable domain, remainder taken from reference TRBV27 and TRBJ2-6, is EAQVTQNPRYLITVTGKKLTVTCSQNMNHEYMSWYRQDPGLGLRQIYYSMNVEVTDKGDVPEGYKVSRKEKRNFPLILESPSPNQTSLYFCASSLQGSGANVLTFGAGSRLTVL.

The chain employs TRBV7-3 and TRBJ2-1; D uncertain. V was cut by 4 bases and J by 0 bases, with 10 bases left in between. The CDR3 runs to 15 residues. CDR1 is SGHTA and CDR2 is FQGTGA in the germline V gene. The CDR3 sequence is CASSSRQVSYNEQFF. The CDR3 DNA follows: TGTGCCAGCAGCTCGAGACAAGTCTCCTACAATGAGCAGTTCTTC.

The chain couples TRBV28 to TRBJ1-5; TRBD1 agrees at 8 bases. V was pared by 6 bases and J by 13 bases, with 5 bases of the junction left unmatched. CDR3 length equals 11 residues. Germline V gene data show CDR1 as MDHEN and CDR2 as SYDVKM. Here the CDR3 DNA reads TGTGCCAGCAGAAGGACAGGGTGGCAGCATTTT. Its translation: CASRRTGWQHF.

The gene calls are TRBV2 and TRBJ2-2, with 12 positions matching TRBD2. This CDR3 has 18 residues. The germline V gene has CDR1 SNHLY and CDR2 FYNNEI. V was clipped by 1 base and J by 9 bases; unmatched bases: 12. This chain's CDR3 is CASSEGASGRAGSRELFF. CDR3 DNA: TGTGCCAGCAGTGAAGGAGCTAGCGGGAGGGCCGGGTCGAGGGAGCTGTTTTTT. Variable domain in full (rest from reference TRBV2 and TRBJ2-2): EPEVTQTPSHQVTQMGQEVILRCVPISNHLYFYWYRQILGQKVEFLVSFYNNEISEKSEIFDDQFSVERPDGSNFTLKIRSTKLEDSAMYFCASSEGASGRAGSRELFFGEGSRLTVL.

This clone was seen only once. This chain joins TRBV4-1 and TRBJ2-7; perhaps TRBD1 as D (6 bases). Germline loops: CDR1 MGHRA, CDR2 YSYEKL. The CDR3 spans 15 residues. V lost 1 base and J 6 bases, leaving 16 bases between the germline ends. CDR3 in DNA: TGCGCCAGCAGCCAAGTTCAAGGGGGAGCTAGCGAGCAGTACTTC. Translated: CASSQVQGGASEQYF.

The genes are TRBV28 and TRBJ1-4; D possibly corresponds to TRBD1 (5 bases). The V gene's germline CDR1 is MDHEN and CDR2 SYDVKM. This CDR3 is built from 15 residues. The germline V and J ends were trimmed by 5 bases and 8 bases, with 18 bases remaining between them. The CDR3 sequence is CASSAGTQGVEKLFF. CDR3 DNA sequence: TGTGCCAGCAGTGCGGGGACGCAGGGTGTAGAAAAACTGTTTTTT.

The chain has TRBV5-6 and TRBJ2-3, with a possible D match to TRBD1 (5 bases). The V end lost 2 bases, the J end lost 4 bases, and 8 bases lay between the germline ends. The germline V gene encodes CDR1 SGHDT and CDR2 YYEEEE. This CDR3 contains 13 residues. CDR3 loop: CASSLRGADTQYF. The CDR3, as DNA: TGTGCCAGCAGCTTAAGGGGCGCAGATACGCAGTATTTT.

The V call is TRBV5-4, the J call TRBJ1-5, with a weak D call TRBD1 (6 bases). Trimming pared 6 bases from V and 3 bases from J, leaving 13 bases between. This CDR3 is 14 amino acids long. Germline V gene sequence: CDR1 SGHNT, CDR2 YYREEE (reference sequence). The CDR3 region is CASTRQDSNQPQHF. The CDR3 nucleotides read TGTGCCAGCACCAGACAGGACTCCAATCAGCCCCAGCATTTT.